The entry that follows covers one TCR beta chain sequence. The data originate from a study of hypomethylating agent response in myelodysplastic syndrome. About the research overall: Patients received azacitidine (about 70% of the 11) or decitabine (3 of 11). Non-responders met neither complete response nor hematologic improvement criteria, which defined response.

Profiling relied on immunoSEQ multiplex PCR, and the TCRdb table lists in-frame clones only, not all of them. The data contain 6,600 or so clones, around 87% of them singletons. Trimming took 7 bases from V and 2 from J, leaving 12 bases between them. Germline lookup yields CDR1 SNHLY and CDR2 FYNNEI. This CDR3 is built from 15 residues. The J gene is TRBJ1-6, the V gene TRBV2; perhaps TRBD1 as D (6 bases). This receptor was identified in a human donor with myelodysplastic syndrome. Sample: bone marrow, taken before or after starting hypomethylating agent treatment for myelodysplastic syndrome (not recorded which). CDR3 amino acids: CASTVRGTYNSPLHF. DNA of the CDR3: TGTGCCAGCACCGTCAGGGGAACCTATAATTCACCCCTCCACTTT.